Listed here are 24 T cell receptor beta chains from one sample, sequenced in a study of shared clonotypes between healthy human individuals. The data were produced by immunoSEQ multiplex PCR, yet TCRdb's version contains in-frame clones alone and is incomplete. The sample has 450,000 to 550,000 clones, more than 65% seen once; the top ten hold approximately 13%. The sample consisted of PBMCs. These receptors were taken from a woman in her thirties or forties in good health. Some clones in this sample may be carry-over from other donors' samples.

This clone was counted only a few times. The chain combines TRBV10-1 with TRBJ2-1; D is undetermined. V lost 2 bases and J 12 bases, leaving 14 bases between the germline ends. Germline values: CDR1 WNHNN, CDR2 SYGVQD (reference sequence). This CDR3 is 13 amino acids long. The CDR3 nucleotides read TGCGCCAGCAGTGAGGGCCCGCAAGGCCCGCAGTTCTTC. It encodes CASSEGPQGPQFF.

CDR3 sequence: CASIPNGGYEQYF. The CDR3 DNA reads as TGTGCCAGTATCCCTAACGGAGGGTACGAGCAGTACTTC. The chain joins TRBV19 to TRBJ2-7, with D possibly being TRBD2 (6 bases). Trimming pared 7 bases from V and 4 bases from J, leaving 14 bases between. Germline V gene lookup returns CDR1 LNHDA and CDR2 SQIVND (reference sequence). The CDR3 has 13 residues.

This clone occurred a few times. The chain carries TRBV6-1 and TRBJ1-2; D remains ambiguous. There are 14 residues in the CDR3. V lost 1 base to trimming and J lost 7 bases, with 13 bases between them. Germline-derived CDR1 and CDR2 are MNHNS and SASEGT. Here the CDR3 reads CASSEVEAASGYTF. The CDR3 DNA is TGTGCCAGCAGTGAAGTGGAGGCAGCGAGTGGCTACACCTTC.

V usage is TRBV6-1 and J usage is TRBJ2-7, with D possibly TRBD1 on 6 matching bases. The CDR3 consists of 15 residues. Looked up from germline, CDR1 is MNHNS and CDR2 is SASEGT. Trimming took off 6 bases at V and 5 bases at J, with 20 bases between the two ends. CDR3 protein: CASRGEQGFFHEQYF. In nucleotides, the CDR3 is TGTGCCAGCAGGGGGGAGCAGGGGTTTTTCCACGAGCAGTACTTC.

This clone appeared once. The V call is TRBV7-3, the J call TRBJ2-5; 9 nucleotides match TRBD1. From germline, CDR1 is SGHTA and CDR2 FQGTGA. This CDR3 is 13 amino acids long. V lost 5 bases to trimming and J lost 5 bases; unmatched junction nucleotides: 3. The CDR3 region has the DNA TGTGCCAGCAGCCAAGGACAGGGGGAGACCCAGTACTTC. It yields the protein CASSQGQGETQYF.

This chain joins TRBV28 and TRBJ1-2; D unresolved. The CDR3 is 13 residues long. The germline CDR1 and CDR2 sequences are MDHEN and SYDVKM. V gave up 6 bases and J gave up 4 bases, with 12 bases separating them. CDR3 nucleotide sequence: TGTGCCAGCAGATTCCCACAAGGCTATGGCTACACCTTC. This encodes CASRFPQGYGYTF.

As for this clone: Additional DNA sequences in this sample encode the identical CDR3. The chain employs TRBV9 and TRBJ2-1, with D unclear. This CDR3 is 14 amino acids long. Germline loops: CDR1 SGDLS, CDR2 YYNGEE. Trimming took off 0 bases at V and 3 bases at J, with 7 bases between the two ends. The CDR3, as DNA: TGTGCCAGCAGCGTAGGTGACAACTACAATGAGCAGTTCTTC. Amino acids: CASSVGDNYNEQFF.

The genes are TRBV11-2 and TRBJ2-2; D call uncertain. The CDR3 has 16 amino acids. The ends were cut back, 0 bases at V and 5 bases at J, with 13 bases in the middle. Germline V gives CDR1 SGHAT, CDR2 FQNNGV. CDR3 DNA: TGTGCCAGCAGCTTAGATATGGCTAGTGGGACCGGGGAGCTGTTTTTT. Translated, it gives CASSLDMASGTGELFF.

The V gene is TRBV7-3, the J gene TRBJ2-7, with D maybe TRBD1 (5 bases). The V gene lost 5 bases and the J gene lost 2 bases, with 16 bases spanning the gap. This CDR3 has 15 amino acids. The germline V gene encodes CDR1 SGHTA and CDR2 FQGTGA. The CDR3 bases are TGTGCCAGCAGCCAGGGCGCCGTAGGCCCCTACGAGCAGTACTTC. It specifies CASSQGAVGPYEQYF. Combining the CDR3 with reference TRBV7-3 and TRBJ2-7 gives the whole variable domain GAGVSQTPSNKVTEKGKYVELRCDPISGHTALYWYRQSLGQGPEFLIYFQGTGAADDSGLPNDRFFAVRPEGSVSTLKIQRTERGDSAVYLCASSQGAVGPYEQYFGPGTRLTVT.

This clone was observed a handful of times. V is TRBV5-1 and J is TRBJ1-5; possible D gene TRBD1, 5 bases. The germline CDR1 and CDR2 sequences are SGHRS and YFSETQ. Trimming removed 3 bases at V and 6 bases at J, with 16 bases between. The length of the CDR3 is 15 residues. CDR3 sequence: CASSSFGGEGQPQHF. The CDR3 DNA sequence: TGCGCCAGCAGCTCTTTCGGGGGAGAAGGTCAGCCCCAGCATTTT. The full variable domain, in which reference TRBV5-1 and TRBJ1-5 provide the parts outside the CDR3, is KAGVTQTPRYLIKTRGQQVTLSCSPISGHRSVSWYQQTPGQGLQFLFEYFSETQRNKGNFPGRFSGRQFSNSRSEMNVSTLELGDSALYLCASSSFGGEGQPQHFGDGTRLSIL.

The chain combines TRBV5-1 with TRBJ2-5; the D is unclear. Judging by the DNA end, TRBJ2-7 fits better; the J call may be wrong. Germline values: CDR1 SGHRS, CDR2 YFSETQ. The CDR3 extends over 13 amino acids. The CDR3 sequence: CASSLERAYEQYF. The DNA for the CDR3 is TGCGCCAGCAGCCTTGAAAGGGCCTACGAGCAGTACTTC.

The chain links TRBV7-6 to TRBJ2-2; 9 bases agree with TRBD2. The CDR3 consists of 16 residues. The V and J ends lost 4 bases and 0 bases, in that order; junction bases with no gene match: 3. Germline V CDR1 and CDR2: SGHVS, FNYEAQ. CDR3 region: CASSSRLAANTGELFF. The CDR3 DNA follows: TGTGCCAGCAGCTCCCGACTAGCGGCGAACACCGGGGAGCTGTTTTTT. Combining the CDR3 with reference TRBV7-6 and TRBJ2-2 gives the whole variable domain GAGVSQSPRYKVTKRGQDVALRCDPISGHVSLYWYRQALGQGPEFLTYFNYEAQQDKSGLPNDRFSAERPEGSISTLTIQRTEQRDSAMYRCASSSRLAANTGELFFGEGSRLTVL.

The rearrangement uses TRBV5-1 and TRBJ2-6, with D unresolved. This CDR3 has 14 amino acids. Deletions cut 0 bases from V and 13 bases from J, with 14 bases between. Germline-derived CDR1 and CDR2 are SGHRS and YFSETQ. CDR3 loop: CASSLEWQPRVLTF. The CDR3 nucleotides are TGCGCCAGCAGCTTGGAATGGCAGCCCAGGGTCCTGACTTTC.

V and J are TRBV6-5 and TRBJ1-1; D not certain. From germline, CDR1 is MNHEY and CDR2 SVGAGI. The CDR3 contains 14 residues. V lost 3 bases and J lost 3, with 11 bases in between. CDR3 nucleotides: TGTGCCAGCAGTTATCAGGCTGGATACACTGAAGCTTTCTTT. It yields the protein CASSYQAGYTEAFF.

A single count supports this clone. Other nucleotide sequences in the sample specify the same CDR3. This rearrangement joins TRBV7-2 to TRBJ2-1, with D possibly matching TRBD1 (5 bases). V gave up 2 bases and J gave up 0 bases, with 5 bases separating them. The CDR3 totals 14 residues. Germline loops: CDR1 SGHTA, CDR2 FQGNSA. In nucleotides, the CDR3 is TGTGCCAGCAGCTTAAGGGGCTCCTACAATGAGCAGTTCTTC. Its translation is CASSLRGSYNEQFF.

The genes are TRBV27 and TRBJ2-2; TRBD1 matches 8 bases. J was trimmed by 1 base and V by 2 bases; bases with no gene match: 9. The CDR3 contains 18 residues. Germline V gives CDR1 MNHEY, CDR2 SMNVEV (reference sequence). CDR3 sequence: CASSLDIQGGGNTGELFF. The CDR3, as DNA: TGTGCCAGCAGTTTAGACATACAGGGGGGAGGGAACACCGGGGAGCTGTTTTTT.

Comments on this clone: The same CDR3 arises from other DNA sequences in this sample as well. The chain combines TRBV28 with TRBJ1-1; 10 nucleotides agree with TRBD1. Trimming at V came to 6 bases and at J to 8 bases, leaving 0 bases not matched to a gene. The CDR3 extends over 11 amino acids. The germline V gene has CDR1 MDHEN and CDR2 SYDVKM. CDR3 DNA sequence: TGTGCCAGCAGGGACAGGGGGGAAGCTTTCTTT. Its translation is CASRDRGEAFF. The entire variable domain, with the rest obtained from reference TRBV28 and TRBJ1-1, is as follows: DVKVTQSSRYLVKRTGEKVFLECVQDMDHENMFWYRQDPGLGLRLIYFSYDVKMKEKGDIPEGYSVSREKKERFSLILESASTNQTSMYLCASRDRGEAFFGQGTRLTVV.

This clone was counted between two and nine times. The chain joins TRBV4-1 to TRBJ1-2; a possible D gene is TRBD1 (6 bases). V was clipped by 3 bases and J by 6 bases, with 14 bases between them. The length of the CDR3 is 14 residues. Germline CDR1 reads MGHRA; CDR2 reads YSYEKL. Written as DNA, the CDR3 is TGCGCCAGCAGCCATCGGGGGCCGCCGGATGGCTACACCTTC. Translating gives CASSHRGPPDGYTF.

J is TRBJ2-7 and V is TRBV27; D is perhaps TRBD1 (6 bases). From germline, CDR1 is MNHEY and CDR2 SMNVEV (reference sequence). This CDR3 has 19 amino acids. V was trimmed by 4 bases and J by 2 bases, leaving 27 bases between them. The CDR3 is CASSSERRGGRRGTYEQYF. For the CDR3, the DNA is TGTGCCAGCAGTTCGGAACGGAGAGGGGGACGGCGAGGAACCTACGAGCAGTACTTC.

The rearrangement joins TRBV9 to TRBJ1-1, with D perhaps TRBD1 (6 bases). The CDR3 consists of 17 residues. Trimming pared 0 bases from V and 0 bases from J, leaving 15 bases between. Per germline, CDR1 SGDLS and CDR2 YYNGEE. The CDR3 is CASSVASWGGLNTEAFF. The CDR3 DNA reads TGTGCCAGCAGCGTAGCTTCTTGGGGGGGCTTGAACACTGAAGCTTTCTTT.

The CDR3 here is CASSRTGTGIYEQYF. CDR3 in DNA: TGTGCCAGCAGTCGTACCGGGACAGGGATCTACGAGCAGTACTTC. This rearrangement joins TRBV27 to TRBJ2-7, with 9 bases lining up with TRBD1. The length of the CDR3 is 15 residues. Germline CDR1 and CDR2: MNHEY and SMNVEV (reference sequence). After removal of 5 bases from V and 3 bases from J, the junction contained 8 bases not matched to a gene.

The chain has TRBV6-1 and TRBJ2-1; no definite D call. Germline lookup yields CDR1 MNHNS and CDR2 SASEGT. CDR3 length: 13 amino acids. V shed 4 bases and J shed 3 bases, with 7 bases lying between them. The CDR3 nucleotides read TGTGCCAGCAGTGGGGCTATCTACAATGAGCAGTTCTTC. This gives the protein CASSGAIYNEQFF.

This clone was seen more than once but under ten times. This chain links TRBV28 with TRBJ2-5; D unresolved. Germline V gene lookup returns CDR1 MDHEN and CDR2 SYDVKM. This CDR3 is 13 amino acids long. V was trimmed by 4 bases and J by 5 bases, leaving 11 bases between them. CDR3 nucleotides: TGTGCCAGCAGTTGGTCAGTAGGCGAGACCCAGTACTTC. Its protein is CASSWSVGETQYF.

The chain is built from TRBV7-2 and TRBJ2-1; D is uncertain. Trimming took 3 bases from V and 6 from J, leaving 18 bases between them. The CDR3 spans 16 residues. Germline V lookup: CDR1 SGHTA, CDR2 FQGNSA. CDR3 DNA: TGTGCCAGCAGCTTGCAATCTTCGGTGCTTGGCAATGAGCAGTTCTTC. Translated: CASSLQSSVLGNEQFF.